This T cell receptor beta chain is from a study of early T cells in non-severe SARS-CoV-2 infection (dated by TCRdb to the early 2020s). For context, the study as a whole: Bulk RNA from unsorted whole blood was used for TCR sequencing, so alpha and beta chains could not be paired.

In this sample, this clonotype turned up many times. The antigen it binds to is not known. Qualities for individual bases were not recorded, and no much larger clone is one base off. Library prep was done by 5' RACE. Sequencing used a NextSeq 500. The TCR library protocol attached unique molecular identifiers to individual cDNA molecules to correct for sequencing error and PCR bias. TCR alpha and beta chains were both sequenced, and the abundances of alpha and beta sequences in each sample were closely correlated with each other. In the original analysis: Decombinator V4 was used to annotate the V gene, J gene and CDR3 of the TCR sequences. Expanded TCRs were defined as changing significantly between any two time points under a Poisson model with p below 0.0001. Abundances of TCRs were expressed as counts per million after normalisation to the total number of TCRs sequenced in each sample. VDJdb, accessed on 1 November 2021, was searched for TCRs annotated for CMV, EBV and SARS-CoV-2, and TCRs annotated for more than one antigen were excluded. TCRdb reanalyzed the raw reads on its own, using fastp at Q25 for trimming and MiXCR for clone calling, and kept in-frame beta chains. Records with the same CDR3 protein are collapsed into one entry carrying the most frequent genes and DNA. TCRdb's processing, not the study's, gives the V and J calls here. This sample is represented by around 49,000 distinct CDR3 sequences; roughly 4% of them were singletons. Of the sample, roughly 6% is held by the ten largest clones.

Findings and caveats that apply to the study as a whole: VDJdb matching was skewed toward anti-spike CD8 responses, so virus-specific expansions were likely underestimated and private and CD4 specificities were missed.

This was a case-control study nested in a cohort of healthcare workers in London, UK, who had nasopharyngeal swab PCR tests and blood samples taken every week. Between 23 and 31 March 2020, the week of the UK lockdown, healthcare workers were enrolled and then followed up weekly for as long as 16 weeks. Source material: whole blood. The source is an adult who was a healthcare worker with PCR-confirmed SARS-CoV-2 infection or an uninfected control (not recorded which).

The CDR3: CASSVGTGINREKLFF. The sequenced DNA is TGTGCCAGCAGCGTAGGGACAGGGATAAATCGTGAAAAACTGTTTTTT. Recombination connected TRBV9 to TRBJ1-4, with TRBD1 matching 8 junction bases. From the cysteine through the phenylalanine, the CDR3 covers 16 amino acids. The entry retains the CDR3 DNA only, 48 bases that are in frame from base 1. Compared with germline, V lacks 0 bases and J lacks 7 bases; bases without a gene match: 8. The germline V gene provides CDR1 SGDLS and CDR2 YYNGEE.